The 14 T cell receptor beta chains given below trace back to one sample, sequenced in a study of shared clonotypes between healthy human individuals. Libraries were prepared by immunoSEQ multiplex PCR; TCRdb keeps only in-frame clonotypes and omits some of them. In the table there are 1,500,000 or so clones, 96% of which are singletons. The source material was naive CD4+ T cells sorted from blood. Noted subset: CD45RA+ positively selected. All receptors come from a man aged 25-45 years in good health.

This chain uses TRBV5-1 with TRBJ2-1, with unresolved D. Germline V gene data show CDR1 as SGHRS and CDR2 as YFSETQ. Trimming took off 5 bases at V and 4 bases at J, with 19 bases between the two ends. The CDR3 spans 16 residues. For the CDR3, the DNA is TGCGCCAGCAGTTCGGGTCTGGGTCCCTCGTACAATGAGCAGTTCTTC. It specifies CASSSGLGPSYNEQFF.

This chain links TRBV27 with TRBJ1-5; D not resolved. Germline V gene data show CDR1 as MNHEY and CDR2 as SMNVEV (reference sequence). The CDR3 runs to 17 residues. The ends were cut back, 5 bases at V and 3 bases at J, with 20 bases in the middle. Here the CDR3 reads CASSPGILKGPNQPQHF. CDR3 bases: TGTGCCAGCAGTCCTGGGATCTTGAAGGGCCCCAATCAGCCCCAGCATTTT.

This clone was detected only once. V is TRBV19 and J is TRBJ2-5; D is possibly TRBD1 (6 bases). V gave up 0 bases and J gave up 6 bases, with 17 bases separating them. The length of the CDR3 is 16 residues. Germline CDR1 reads LNHDA; CDR2 reads SQIVND (reference sequence). The CDR3, as DNA: TGTGCCAGTAGTATAGATCAGGGGTATTCTGTGAAGACCCAGTACTTC. Residues: CASSIDQGYSVKTQYF.

The count of this clone is one. Other DNA sequences within the sample encode an identical CDR3. The V gene is TRBV20-1, the J gene TRBJ2-1; D is ambiguous. Trimming stripped 0 bases from V and 10 bases from J, with 7 bases between. CDR1 is DFQATT and CDR2 is SNEGSKA in the germline V gene (reference sequence). The CDR3 length is 11 residues. The CDR3 nucleotides read TGCAGTGCTAGAGATAGAAGCGAGCAGTTCTTC. Its protein is CSARDRSEQFF.

The chain carries TRBV5-4 and TRBJ2-5; 8 bases map to TRBD1. V lost 5 bases, J lost 5 bases, and 8 bases stayed unmatched. Germline V gene sequence: CDR1 SGHNT, CDR2 YYREEE (reference sequence). The CDR3 consists of 14 residues. CDR3 amino acids: CASRRQGSGETQYF. In DNA, the CDR3 is TGTGCCAGCAGGAGACAGGGGTCAGGGGAGACCCAGTACTTC.

J is TRBJ2-7 and V is TRBV10-3; 11 positions match TRBD2. The V and J ends lost 4 bases and 1 base, in that order; junction bases with no gene match: 6. The CDR3 extends over 16 amino acids. The germline V gene has CDR1 ENHRY and CDR2 SYGVKD. CDR3 residues: CAISGGGTSGSYEQYF. DNA of the CDR3: TGTGCCATCAGTGGGGGCGGGACTAGCGGTTCCTACGAGCAGTACTTC.

This chain links TRBV27 with TRBJ2-5; a weak D match, TRBD1 (5 bases). V lost 6 bases to trimming and J lost 4 bases, with 12 bases between them. Germline V CDR1 and CDR2: MNHEY, SMNVEV (reference sequence). The CDR3 is 13 residues long. The CDR3 DNA sequence: TGTGCCAGCAGGGCTACTGGGGCAGAGACCCAGTACTTC. This codes for CASRATGAETQYF.

The chain carries TRBV10-2 and TRBJ2-7; 9 bases align to TRBD2. The germline V gene has CDR1 WSHSY and CDR2 SAAADI. Trimming cost V 7 bases and J 0 bases; bases outside gene matches: 16. The CDR3 sequence is 18 residues long. The CDR3 is CASKTGTSTSGASYEQYF. The CDR3 DNA sequence: TGCGCCAGCAAGACCGGGACATCGACTAGCGGAGCCTCCTACGAGCAGTACTTC.

V gene TRBV25-1 combines with J gene TRBJ2-1; 9 positions agree with TRBD1. Germline-derived CDR1 and CDR2 are MGHDK and SYGVNS. The V gene end was trimmed by 8 bases and the J gene end by 4 bases; junction bases not matched to a gene: 9. CDR3 length: 15 amino acids. The CDR3 nucleotides read TGTGCCAGCGGAGTTCTGGACAGGGGATACAATGAGCAGTTCTTC. Translated, it gives CASGVLDRGYNEQFF.

This clone was seen a single time. V gene TRBV18 combines with J gene TRBJ2-3; 7 bases line up with TRBD1. CDR3 length: 15 residues. Germline V lookup: CDR1 KGHSH, CDR2 LQKENI. Trimming at V came to 3 bases and at J to 7 bases, leaving 10 bases not matched to a gene. CDR3 coding DNA: TGTGCCAGCTCACCGGTTTTGGACAGGACTTATACGCAGTATTTT. It yields the protein CASSPVLDRTYTQYF.

The chain uses TRBV10-3 and TRBJ2-3; 13 bases are a match to TRBD2. Germline CDR1 and CDR2: ENHRY and SYGVKD. Germline trimming cut 10 bases from V and 8 bases from J; bases unmatched to any gene: 9. The CDR3 contains 14 residues. CDR3 bases: TGTGCCACCGGACTAGCGGGAGAGGGGGGTACGCAGTATTTT. Translation: CATGLAGEGGTQYF.

This chain links TRBV11-2 with TRBJ2-1, with 9 positions matching TRBD1. Per the germline V gene, CDR1 is SGHAT and CDR2 is FQNNGV. The V and J ends lost 6 bases and 8 bases, in that order; junction bases with no gene match: 11. The CDR3 spans 15 residues. The CDR3 DNA sequence: TGTGCCAGCAGTTTCACCGGGACAGGGATGTATGAGCAGTTCTTC. Translation: CASSFTGTGMYEQFF.

A note on this clone: The junction departs from the called germline gene at one end, perhaps through a read error. This sequence joins TRBV7-9 and TRBJ2-7; no clear D. This CDR3 is built from 18 residues. Germline V CDR1 and CDR2: SEHNR, FQNEAQ (reference sequence). The CDR3: CASSLGLTGIANSYEEYF. CDR3 in DNA: TGTGCCAGCAGCTTAGGACTTACCGGTATCGCAAACTCATACGAGGAGTACTTC. The whole variable domain, filled in from reference TRBV7-9 and TRBJ2-7, reads DTGVSQNPRHKITKRGQNVTFRCDPISEHNRLYWYRQTLGQGPEFLTYFQNEAQLEKSRLLSDRFSAERPKGSFSTLEIQRTEQGDSAMYLCASSLGLTGIANSYEEYFGPGTRLTVT.

J is TRBJ1-1 and V is TRBV7-9; TRBD1 matches 7 bases. This CDR3 comprises 17 residues. Per the germline V gene, CDR1 is SEHNR and CDR2 is FQNEAQ (reference sequence). V shed 1 base and J 0 bases; nucleotides not matched to a gene: 8. CDR3 sequence (DNA): TGTGCCAGCAGCTTAGGGGGAACAGGGGCCATGAACACTGAAGCTTTCTTT. This sequence encodes CASSLGGTGAMNTEAFF.